Shown below are 30 T cell receptor beta chains from a single sample sequenced in a study of blood T cell repertoires in COVID-19. TCRdb's copy holds only in-frame clones and misses some; the assay was immunoSEQ multiplex PCR. The table includes 150,000 to 200,000 clones, 84% detected once. Sequenced: peripheral blood. The receptors originated from a human donor with acute or convalescent COVID-19. The donor label of this sample is uncertain.

The chain employs TRBV10-3 and TRBJ2-7, with D possibly being TRBD1 (6 bases). The ends were cut back, 4 bases at V and 0 bases at J, with 13 bases in the middle. This CDR3 spans 15 amino acids. Germline V CDR1 and CDR2: ENHRY, SYGVKD. The CDR3 nucleotides are TGTGCCATCAGTGGGGGGCAGACAAGCTCCTACGAGCAGTACTTC. This codes for CAISGGQTSSYEQYF.

This clone showed up just a few times. Other DNA sequences in this specimen translate into the identical CDR3. The chain has TRBV9 and TRBJ2-3, with D hard to call. Trimming left V 0 bases short and J 0 bases short, with 8 bases between. The germline V gene encodes CDR1 SGDLS and CDR2 YYNGEE. CDR3 length equals 15 residues. The CDR3 nucleotides read TGTGCCAGCAGCGTAGTAGGTAGCAGCACAGATACGCAGTATTTT. Encoded protein: CASSVVGSSTDTQYF.

The chain links TRBV5-6 to TRBJ1-6, with 8 positions matching TRBD1. This CDR3 has 15 amino acids. The trim removed 0 bases at V and 7 bases at J, leaving 3 bases unmatched. From germline, CDR1 is SGHDT and CDR2 YYEEEE. The CDR3 DNA reads TGTGCCAGCAGCTTGGAACGACAGGGGAATTCACCCCTCCACTTT. Encoded protein: CASSLERQGNSPLHF.

This chain joins TRBV28 and TRBJ1-5, with a possible D match to TRBD1 (5 bases). Trimming stripped 6 bases from V and 9 bases from J, with 15 bases between. CDR1 and CDR2 from the germline V gene are MDHEN and SYDVKM. The CDR3 loop spans 13 amino acids. CDR3 nucleotides: TGTGCCAGCAGGACAGTCAGCTTCGGGCCCCAGCATTTT. Translating gives CASRTVSFGPQHF.

This clone was picked up one time. The chain joins TRBV5-1 to TRBJ2-5, with 11 bases lining up with TRBD2. This CDR3 contains 16 residues. The V gene end was trimmed by 2 bases and the J gene end by 2 bases; junction bases not matched to a gene: 5. Germline V gene sequence: CDR1 SGHRS, CDR2 YFSETQ. The CDR3 loop reads CASSFLAGGLQETQYF. The DNA for the CDR3 is TGCGCCAGCAGCTTCTTAGCGGGGGGGCTACAAGAGACCCAGTACTTC.

The V call is TRBV19, the J call TRBJ1-3; D possibly corresponds to TRBD1 (6 bases). The V end lost 4 bases, the J end lost 0 bases, and 10 bases lay between the germline ends. The CDR3 length is 15 residues. The germline V gene has CDR1 LNHDA and CDR2 SQIVND (reference sequence). Written as DNA, the CDR3 is TGTGCCAGTAGTAAACAGGGTCTCTCTGGAAACACCATATATTTT. This codes for CASSKQGLSGNTIYF.

V usage is TRBV6-5 and J usage is TRBJ1-5; 7 bases match TRBD1. V lost 6 bases to trimming and J lost 3 bases; unmatched junction nucleotides: 2. The germline V gene has CDR1 MNHEY and CDR2 SVGAGI. The CDR3 loop spans 13 amino acids. The CDR3 sequence is CASRDRFNQPQHF. The CDR3 nucleotides read TGTGCCAGCAGGGACAGGTTCAATCAGCCCCAGCATTTT.

V gene TRBV6-5 combines with J gene TRBJ2-5, with D maybe TRBD2 (6 bases). The CDR3 spans 14 residues. CDR1 is MNHEY, CDR2 SVGAGI, per germline. Deletions cut 6 bases from V and 1 base from J, with 12 bases between. Here the CDR3 reads CASRDTGGQETQYF. The DNA for the CDR3 is TGTGCCAGCAGAGATACCGGGGGCCAAGAGACCCAGTACTTC.

As to this clone: Other DNA sequences in this specimen translate into the identical CDR3. The rearrangement uses TRBV18 and TRBJ1-5, with no clear D. Germline CDR1 KGHSH, CDR2 LQKENI. The CDR3 loop spans 14 amino acids. Trimming shortened V by 2 bases and J by 2 bases, and 7 bases separated the two germline ends. The CDR3, as DNA: TGTGCCAGCTCACCAAGGCAGGGCAATCAGCCCCAGCATTTT. Translating it yields CASSPRQGNQPQHF.

V and J are TRBV14 and TRBJ1-1; D gene unclear. Germline V gene lookup returns CDR1 SGHDN and CDR2 FVKESK. V was trimmed by 4 bases and J by 0 bases, leaving 18 bases between them. This CDR3 contains 17 residues. The CDR3 region is CASSLSIGVRVNTEAFF. The CDR3 nucleotides are TGTGCCAGCAGCCTAAGTATAGGAGTGAGGGTGAACACTGAAGCTTTCTTT.

In regard to this clone: One base away lies a much larger clone, so this may be a sequencing read error. Other DNA sequences of this sample code for an identical CDR3. This sequence joins TRBV3-1 (or the pseudogene TRBV3-2) and TRBJ1-2; 7 bases are a match to TRBD1. This CDR3 is 13 amino acids long. J gave up 2 bases and V 4 bases, and 1 base lay outside the gene matches. Germline CDR1 reads LGHDT; CDR2 reads YNNKEL (reference sequence). CDR3 nucleotide sequence: TGTGCCAGCAGCCCGACAGGGAACTATGGCTACACCTTC. Protein: CASSPTGNYGYTF.

In DNA, the CDR3 is TGTGCCAGCAGTCCGTCGACAGACCGCTCTGGAAACACCATATATTTT. Translation gives CASSPSTDRSGNTIYF. The chain couples TRBV27 to TRBJ1-3, with D maybe TRBD1 (5 bases). The ends were cut back, 5 bases at V and 0 bases at J, with 14 bases in the middle. The germline V gene has CDR1 MNHEY and CDR2 SMNVEV (reference sequence). This CDR3 spans 16 amino acids.

This rearrangement joins TRBV2 to TRBJ1-5, with no clear D. Germline V CDR1 and CDR2: SNHLY, FYNNEI. This CDR3 spans 15 amino acids. Trimming shortened V by 0 bases and J by 3 bases, and 9 bases separated the two germline ends. CDR3 region: CASSEASGYNQPQHF. In DNA form, the CDR3 reads TGTGCCAGCAGTGAAGCTTCGGGTTACAATCAGCCCCAGCATTTT.

This chain links TRBV6-6 with TRBJ1-5, with D possibly being TRBD1 (6 bases). This CDR3 is built from 17 residues. Germline V lookup: CDR1 MNHNY, CDR2 SVGAGI (reference sequence). V gave up 5 bases and J gave up 0 bases, with 17 bases separating them. DNA of the CDR3: TGTGCCAGCAGTCCCACGTGGGGGGGGCATAGCAATCAGCCCCAGCATTTT. This codes for CASSPTWGGHSNQPQHF.

The chain is built from TRBV29-1 and TRBJ2-3, with D tentatively TRBD1 (6 bases). V lost 6 bases to trimming and J lost 2 bases, with 9 bases between them. Germline CDR1 is SQVTM and CDR2 is ANQGSEA. There are 12 residues in the CDR3. CDR3 bases: TGCAGCGTGGGACAAGTCACAGATACGCAGTATTTT. Amino acids: CSVGQVTDTQYF.

V usage is TRBV4-2 and J usage is TRBJ1-3; no clear D. Looked up from germline, CDR1 is LGHNA and CDR2 is YNFKEQ. The V end was cut by 0 bases, the J end by 8 bases, with 14 bases between. The CDR3 sequence is 15 residues long. For the CDR3, the DNA is TGTGCCAGCAGCCAAGATAGGCAGGTCGTGGACACCATATATTTT. Translation: CASSQDRQVVDTIYF.

This chain links TRBV11-3 with TRBJ2-1, with TRBD2 matching 10 bases. Germline CDR1 and CDR2: SGHNT and YENEEA. The CDR3 contains 15 residues. Trimming cost V 5 bases and J 4 bases; bases outside gene matches: 5. The CDR3, as DNA: TGTGCCAGCAGCACAGCGGGAGGGCCGTACAATGAGCAGTTCTTC. This codes for CASSTAGGPYNEQFF.

This chain uses TRBV28 with TRBJ2-7; 9 bases are a match to TRBD1. V gave up 7 bases and J gave up 2 bases; unmatched junction bases: 9. Germline V gene data show CDR1 as MDHEN and CDR2 as SYDVKM. The CDR3 is 15 residues long. The CDR3 reads CASTTPRTGAYEQYF. The CDR3 DNA reads TGTGCCAGCACTACGCCTCGGACAGGGGCCTACGAGCAGTACTTC.

The chain carries TRBV4-1 and TRBJ1-2; D ambiguous. V gave up 4 bases and J gave up 1 base, with 7 bases separating them. The V gene's germline CDR1 is MGHRA and CDR2 YSYEKL. The CDR3 has 13 residues. CDR3 nucleotides: TGCGCCAGCAGCCCCGTCGGTAACTATGGCTACACCTTC. It translates to CASSPVGNYGYTF.

V gene TRBV7-2 combines with J gene TRBJ2-1, with 10 positions matching TRBD2. Looked up from germline, CDR1 is SGHTA and CDR2 is FQGNSA. The CDR3 is 17 residues long. Germline trimming cut 5 bases from V and 9 bases from J; bases unmatched to any gene: 16. The CDR3 sequence: CASSHSSSGRIETEQFF. The CDR3, as DNA: TGTGCCAGCAGCCATAGCAGTAGCGGGAGGATTGAGACTGAGCAGTTCTTC. The full variable domain, with the rest looked up from reference TRBV7-2 and TRBJ2-1, is GAGVSQSPSNKVTEKGKDVELRCDPISGHTALYWYRQSLGQGLEFLIYFQGNSAPDKSGLPSDRFSAERTGGSVSTLTIQRTQQEDSAVYLCASSHSSSGRIETEQFFGPGTRLTVL.

The V gene is TRBV28, the J gene TRBJ1-2; D is unresolved. V was cut by 2 bases and J by 9 bases, with 7 bases left in between. The length of the CDR3 is 11 residues. Germline V gene data show CDR1 as MDHEN and CDR2 as SYDVKM. CDR3 sequence reads: CASSLTGSYTF. CDR3 nucleotides: TGTGCCAGCAGTTTAACGGGGAGCTACACCTTC.

The chain recombines TRBV10-2 with TRBJ1-1; unclear D gene. This CDR3 comprises 12 residues. Trimming took off 5 bases at V and 1 base at J, with 5 bases between the two ends. The germline V gene encodes CDR1 WSHSY and CDR2 SAAADI. The CDR3 loop reads CASSSGNTEAFF. The DNA of the CDR3 is TGCGCCAGCAGTTCAGGGAACACTGAAGCTTTCTTT.

The chain combines TRBV6-6 with TRBJ1-5, with 7 bases aligning to TRBD1. The J segment lost 5 bases and the V segment lost 5 bases, leaving 9 bases of the junction unmatched. The CDR3 runs to 15 residues. Germline values: CDR1 MNHNY, CDR2 SVGAGI (reference sequence). CDR3: CASSRKRGGDQPQHF. CDR3 nucleotide sequence: TGTGCCAGCAGTCGAAAAAGAGGGGGCGATCAGCCCCAGCATTTT.

This clone has just one count. The chain joins TRBV2 to TRBJ2-1, with TRBD2 matching over 9 bases. The CDR3 length is 17 residues. Germline V gene lookup returns CDR1 SNHLY and CDR2 FYNNEI. The J segment lost 4 bases and the V segment lost 2 bases, leaving 9 bases of the junction unmatched. CDR3 DNA: TGTGCCAGCAGTGAATGGCGGGGGGGCCTTAGGTACAATGAGCAGTTCTTC. Translating gives CASSEWRGGLRYNEQFF. The full variable domain, its missing parts supplied by reference TRBV2 and TRBJ2-1, is EPEVTQTPSHQVTQMGQEVILRCVPISNHLYFYWYRQILGQKVEFLVSFYNNEISEKSEIFDDQFSVERPDGSNFTLKIRSTKLEDSAMYFCASSEWRGGLRYNEQFFGPGTRLTVL.

The chain recombines TRBV5-1 with TRBJ1-2, with D maybe TRBD1 (5 bases). CDR3 length equals 13 residues. V was shortened by 5 bases and J by 3 bases, with 11 bases between the two germline ends. Germline V gene data show CDR1 as SGHRS and CDR2 as YFSETQ. The CDR3 loop is CASRTGGDYGYTF. The CDR3 region has the DNA TGCGCCAGCAGGACGGGGGGTGACTATGGCTACACCTTC.

This chain connects TRBV3-1 (or the pseudogene TRBV3-2) to TRBJ2-7; D is perhaps TRBD2 (7 bases). The CDR3 covers 14 residues. Germline V gene data show CDR1 as LGHDT and CDR2 as YNNKEL (reference sequence). Trimming stripped 4 bases from V and 3 bases from J, with 13 bases between. DNA for the CDR3: TGTGCCAGCAGCCGGAAGGGGGGGGGCTACGAGCAGTACTTC. Encoded protein: CASSRKGGGYEQYF.

This sequence joins TRBV18 and TRBJ1-4, with D perhaps matching TRBD1 (5 bases). The CDR3 covers 14 residues. The V gene's germline CDR1 is KGHSH and CDR2 LQKENI. V lost 2 bases and J 7 bases, leaving 11 bases between the germline ends. This CDR3 reads CASSPRQGGEKLFF. The CDR3 region has the DNA TGTGCCAGCTCACCAAGGCAGGGTGGTGAAAAACTGTTTTTT. Full variable domain (outside the CDR3, taken from reference TRBV18 and TRBJ1-4): NAGVMQNPRHLVRRRGQEARLRCSPMKGHSHVYWYRQLPEEGLKFMVYLQKENIIDESGMPKERFSAEFPKEGPSILRIQQVVRGDSAAYFCASSPRQGGEKLFFGSGTQLSVL.

The V and J genes are TRBV7-3 and TRBJ2-2; a possible D gene is TRBD1 (6 bases). V lost 5 bases and J 4 bases, leaving 14 bases between the germline ends. This CDR3 region has 15 residues. Germline V gene data show CDR1 as SGHTA and CDR2 as FQGTGA. The CDR3 region has the DNA TGTGCCAGCAGCCCCCGGGGACACCTCACCGGGGAGCTGTTTTTT. Translating it yields CASSPRGHLTGELFF.

The genes are TRBV5-1 and TRBJ2-1, with a tentative D call TRBD2 (5 bases). The CDR3 covers 15 residues. The germline V gene encodes CDR1 SGHRS and CDR2 YFSETQ. Trimming stripped 0 bases from V and 0 bases from J, with 7 bases between. The CDR3 coding sequence is TGCGCCAGCAGCTTGGTGGGGAGCTCCTACAATGAGCAGTTCTTC. It is translated as CASSLVGSSYNEQFF.

The CDR3 is CASSLVSGVDYGYTF. For the CDR3, the DNA is TGCGCCAGCAGCTTGGTGTCAGGGGTGGACTATGGCTACACCTTC. V usage is TRBV5-1 and J usage is TRBJ1-2; tentatively, D is TRBD1 (6 bases). This CDR3 is built from 15 residues. The germline CDR1 and CDR2 sequences are SGHRS and YFSETQ. V was shortened by 0 bases and J by 3 bases, with 12 bases between the two germline ends.